This T cell receptor beta chain was captured by sequencing in a study of blood T cell repertoires in COVID-19. Whole-study context: Italy, Spain and the United States were the sources of the convalescent and acute COVID-19 samples. PBMCs, B-cell-depleted T cells, or T cells were the source of the cDNA or gDNA that made up the material.

This CDR3 region has 13 residues. Per the germline V gene, CDR1 is LNHDA and CDR2 is SQIVND (reference sequence). Trimming pared 5 bases from V and 1 base from J, leaving 7 bases between. Per the study methods: From reference gene primer amplification, estimates of nucleated cell counts were derived. Here immunoSEQ multiplex PCR was the method, and the copy in TCRdb shows in-frame clones only, minus some. V, J and clone size reflect that table, while D and trimming were determined from the DNA. The sample consists of about 170,000 clones, roughly 86% of them appearing once. Seattle-derived patients entered the study during active infection and were followed longitudinally.

V usage is TRBV19 and J usage is TRBJ2-3; the D is unclear. The receptor was isolated from a man aged 55 to 70 with COVID-19, enrolled during active disease. The sample consisted of peripheral blood. DNA for the CDR3: TGTGCCAGTAGTCAGCAGGGCACAGATACGCAGTATTTT. This sequence encodes CASSQQGTDTQYF.